A selection of T cell receptor beta chains follows, all from one sample in a study of blood T cell repertoires in COVID-19. The method was immunoSEQ multiplex PCR; TCRdb's version includes in-frame clones alone and lacks a portion of them. The sample holds about 360,000 clones, 75% to 90% seen once. The specimen sequenced was peripheral blood. These receptors came from a woman aged 55-70 years with COVID-19, enrolled during active disease. Both conserved end residues are trimmed from each CDR3. Fields, in order: J gene, V gene, CDR3 protein.

J: TRBJ1-3; V: TRBV9; CDR3: ASSTQTGRLLNTIY
J: TRBJ2-3; V: TRBV5-1; CDR3: ASSPGQGSTDTQY
J: TRBJ1-1; V: TRBV27; CDR3: ASSRLGLTPLMNTEAF
J: TRBJ2-5; V: TRBV7-3; CDR3: ASSLYRDNQETQY
J: TRBJ1-2; V: TRBV2; CDR3: ASRGSGDGQGGYT
J: TRBJ1-4; V: TRBV21-1; CDR3: ASICPFEGGSVEKLF
J: TRBJ2-1; V: TRBV6-5; CDR3: ASSSTGRHNEQF
J: TRBJ2-5; V: TRBV3-1/TRBV3-2; CDR3: ASSQGQGEETQY
J: TRBJ1-1; V: TRBV5-1; CDR3: ASSDDRGQGNTEAF
J: TRBJ2-3; V: TRBV11-3; CDR3: ASSLAPSGGYDTQY
J: TRBJ2-4; V: TRBV5-1; CDR3: ASSLGQGGAKNIQY
J: TRBJ2-3; V: TRBV2; CDR3: ASSEKGSQY
J: TRBJ2-3; V: TRBV9; CDR3: ASSERGGSSTDTQY
J: TRBJ2-5; V: TRBV6-5; CDR3: ASNPRGTQETQY
J: TRBJ1-1; V: TRBV3-1/TRBV3-2; CDR3: ASSRRSGTPEAF
J: TRBJ1-3; V: TRBV5-8; CDR3: ASSSTGSGNTIY